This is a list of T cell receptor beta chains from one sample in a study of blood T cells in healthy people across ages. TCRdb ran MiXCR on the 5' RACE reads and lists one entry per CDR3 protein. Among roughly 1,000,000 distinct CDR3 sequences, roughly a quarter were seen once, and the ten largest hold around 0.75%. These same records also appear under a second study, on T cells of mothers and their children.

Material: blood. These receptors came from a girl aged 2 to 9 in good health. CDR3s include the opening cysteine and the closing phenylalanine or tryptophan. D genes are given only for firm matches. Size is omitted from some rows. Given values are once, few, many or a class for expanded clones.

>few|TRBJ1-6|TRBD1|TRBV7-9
TGCGCCAGCAGCTTGAACAGGGGAGGAAATTCACCCCTCCACTTT
CASSLNRGGNSPLHF
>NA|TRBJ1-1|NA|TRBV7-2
TGTGCCAGCAGCTCCGGGCAACCGGGGGACACTGAAGCTTTCTTT
CASSSGQPGDTEAFF
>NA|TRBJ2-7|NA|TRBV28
TGTGCCAGCAGTCCCAGGGAGTTGGACGAGCAGTACTTC
CASSPRELDEQYF
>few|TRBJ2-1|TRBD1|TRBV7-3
TGTGCCAGCAGCTTAACAAGTCCAGGGGGTACCCCATACAATGAGCAGTTCTTC
CASSLTSPGGTPYNEQFF
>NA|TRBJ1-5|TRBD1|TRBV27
TGTGCCAGCAGTTTCTCAGGGGGAACTGATCAGCCCCAGCATTTT
CASSFSGGTDQPQHF
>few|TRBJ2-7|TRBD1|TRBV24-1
TGTGCCACCAGCCAAGATGACGAACTGGGACAGGGGACCTACGAGCAGTACTTC
CATSQDDELGQGTYEQYF
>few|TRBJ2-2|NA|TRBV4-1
TGCGCCAGCCGGGTAGCTGGAGAGGGGGGAGGGGAGCTGTTTTTT
CASRVAGEGGGELFF
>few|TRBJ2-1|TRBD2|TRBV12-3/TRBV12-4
TGTGCCAGCAACCGGGGGGACTACAATGAGCAGTTCTTC
CASNRGDYNEQFF
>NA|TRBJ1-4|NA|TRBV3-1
TGTGCCAGCAGCCAAGAAAAGAGCAAGGGAAAACTGTTTTTT
CASSQEKSKGKLFF
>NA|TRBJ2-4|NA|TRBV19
TGTGCCAGTAGCGACGATGTTGGTAGCATTCAGTACTTC
CASSDDVGSIQYF
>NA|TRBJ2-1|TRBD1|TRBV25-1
TGTGCCAGCAGTGAACACAGGGGAGACAATGAGCAGTTCTTC
CASSEHRGDNEQFF
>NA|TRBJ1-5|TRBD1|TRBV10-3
TGTGCCATCAGGGGACAGGGAGATCAGCCCCAGCATTTT
CAIRGQGDQPQHF
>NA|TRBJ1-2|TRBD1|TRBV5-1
TGCGCCAGCAGCCCATGGACAGGGGGCGCCTATGGCTACACCTTC
CASSPWTGGAYGYTF
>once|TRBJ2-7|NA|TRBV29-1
TGCAGCGTTGTCCGGTCCTCGGGGGAGCAGTACTTC
CSVVRSSGEQYF
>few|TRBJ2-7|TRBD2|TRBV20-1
TGCAGTTTGGACGGACTAGCGGGAATTTCGGAGCAGTACTTC
CSLDGLAGISEQYF
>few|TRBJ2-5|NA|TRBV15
TGTGCCACCAGCAGATCCACAGATCAAGAGACCCAGTACTTC
CATSRSTDQETQYF
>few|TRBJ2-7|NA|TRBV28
TGTGCCAGCAGTTTTATCCCTCCCCCGGGCGAGCAGTACTTC
CASSFIPPPGEQYF
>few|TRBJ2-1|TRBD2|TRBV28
TGTGCCAGCAGTCAAGAAATAGCGGGAGGAGGAAATGAGCAGTTCTTC
CASSQEIAGGGNEQFF
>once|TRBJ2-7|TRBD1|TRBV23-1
TGCGCCAGCAGGACGGGACAGATTAGCTCCTACGAGCAGTACTTC
CASRTGQISSYEQYF
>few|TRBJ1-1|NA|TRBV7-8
TGTGCCAGCAGCTTAGCGCAGGGAATAGGCACTGAAGCTTTCTTT
CASSLAQGIGTEAFF
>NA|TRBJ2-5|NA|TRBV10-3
TGTGCCATCAGTGGTTCTACCGGGACGGCATACCAAGAGACCCAGTACTTC
CAISGSTGTAYQETQYF
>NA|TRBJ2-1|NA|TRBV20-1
TGCAGTGCTAGTACTCCCACGATCGGGGTCCGGCTGAATGAGCAGTTCTTC
CSASTPTIGVRLNEQFF
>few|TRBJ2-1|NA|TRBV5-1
TGCGCCAGCAGCTTGGAGGCTAGTGACGACAATGAGCAGTTCTTC
CASSLEASDDNEQFF
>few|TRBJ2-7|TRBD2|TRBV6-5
TGTGCCAGCAGCCCAGTCAGAGCGGGAGGCCTCTCCACCTACGAGCAGTACTTC
CASSPVRAGGLSTYEQYF
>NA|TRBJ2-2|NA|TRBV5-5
TGTGCCAGCAGCTTGCCGACAGTTAACACCGGGGAGCTGTTTTTT
CASSLPTVNTGELFF
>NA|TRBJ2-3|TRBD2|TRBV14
TGTGCCAGCAGCCTCCGGCGGGGGGGCTCGTTGGATACGCAGTATTTT
CASSLRRGGSLDTQYF
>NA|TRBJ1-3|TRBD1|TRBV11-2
TGTGCCAGCAGCTCCTCCCCACGGGGACAGAGCTCTGGAAACACCATATATTTT
CASSSSPRGQSSGNTIYF
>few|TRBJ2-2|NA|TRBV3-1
TGTGCCAGCAGCCAAGCTAGCAGGGGGGCCACCGGGGAGCTGTTTTTT
CASSQASRGATGELFF
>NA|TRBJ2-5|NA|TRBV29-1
TGCAGCGTCCCTTTATTCACTGGTGGGACCCAGTACTTC
CSVPLFTGGTQYF
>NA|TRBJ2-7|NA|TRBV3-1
TGTGCCAGCAGGGGGCGCATCATCGACGAGCAGTACTTC
CASRGRIIDEQYF
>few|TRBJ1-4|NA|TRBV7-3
TGTGCCAGCAGCTCAGGGGTCGGTGAAAAACTGTTTTTT
CASSSGVGEKLFF
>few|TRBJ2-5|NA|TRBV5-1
TGCGCCAGCAGCTTCACAGGAGATATTAAAGAGACCCAGTACTTC
CASSFTGDIKETQYF
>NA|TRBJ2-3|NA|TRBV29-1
TGCAGCGCCCAATGGGACCTACCCACAGATACGCAGTATTTT
CSAQWDLPTDTQYF
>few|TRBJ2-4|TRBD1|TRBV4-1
TGCGCCAGCAGCCAAGATCCGGGACAGGGGGTATGGGACATTCAGTACTTC
CASSQDPGQGVWDIQYF
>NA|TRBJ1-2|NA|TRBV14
TGTGCCAGCAGCCAAGCCTCAGATTTATTCTATGGCTACACCTTC
CASSQASDLFYGYTF
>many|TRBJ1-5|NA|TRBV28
TGTGCCAGCAGTTTATGGGGGGCTCAGCCCCAGCATTTT
CASSLWGAQPQHF
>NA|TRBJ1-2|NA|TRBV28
TGTGCCACCTCAGAGTATGGCTACACCTTC
CATSEYGYTF
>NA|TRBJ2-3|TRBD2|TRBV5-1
TGCGCCAGCAGCGGGGGACTAGCGGGAGACGCAGATACGCAGTATTTT
CASSGGLAGDADTQYF
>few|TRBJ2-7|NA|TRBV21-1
TGTGTCAGCATTGAGGAGACAGGGTCCTACGAGCAGTACTTC
CVSIEETGSYEQYF
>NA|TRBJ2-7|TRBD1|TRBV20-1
TGCAGTGCTACCCTGGACAGGGGCCACTACGAGCAGTACTTC
CSATLDRGHYEQYF
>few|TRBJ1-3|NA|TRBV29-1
TGCAGCGTTGCTGACCCTGAGACTGGAAACACCATATATTTT
CSVADPETGNTIYF
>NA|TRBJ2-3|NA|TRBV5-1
TGCGCCAGCAGCTTGACTCTTACAGGGGAGGACGCAGATACGCAGTATTTT
CASSLTLTGEDADTQYF
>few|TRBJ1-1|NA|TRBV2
TGTGCCAGCGGGGGGGACACTAACACACCTATGAACACTGAAGCTTTCTTT
CASGGDTNTPMNTEAFF
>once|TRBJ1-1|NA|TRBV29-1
TGCAGCGACACTGAAGCTTTCTTT
CSDTEAFF
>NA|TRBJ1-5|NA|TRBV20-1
TGCAGTGCTAGTAACCCCTCGGTCAGAAATCAGCCCCAGCATTTT
CSASNPSVRNQPQHF
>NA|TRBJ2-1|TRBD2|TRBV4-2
TGTGCCAGCAGCCAAGGGATTAAGCGGGACTCCTACAATGAGCAGTTCTTC
CASSQGIKRDSYNEQFF
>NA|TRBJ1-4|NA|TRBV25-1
TGTGCCAGCAGTGAATTGGGAAGGGGCGCCCTGCCGGGAGCAAAACTGTTTTTT
CASSELGRGALPGAKLFF
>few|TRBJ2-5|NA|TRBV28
TGTGCCAGCAGTGTGGTCCTCCGACAAGAGACCCAGTACTTC
CASSVVLRQETQYF
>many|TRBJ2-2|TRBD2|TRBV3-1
TGTGCCAGCAGCCCCGGACTAGCGGGAGGGCCGGGCACCGGGGAGCTGTTTTTT
CASSPGLAGGPGTGELFF
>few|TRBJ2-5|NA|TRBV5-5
TGTGCCAGCAGCTTCTGGCTCCAAACAGAGACCCAGTACTTC
CASSFWLQTETQYF
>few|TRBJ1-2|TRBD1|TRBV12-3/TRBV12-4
TGTGCCAGCACCCCTGCCCTCGGGACAGAAGGCTACACCTTC
CASTPALGTEGYTF
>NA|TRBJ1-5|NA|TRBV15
TGTGCCACCAGCAGAGAAATTGGGTTGTGGCCCCAGCATTTT
CATSREIGLWPQHF
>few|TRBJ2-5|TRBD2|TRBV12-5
TGTGCTAGTGGTTCAACCGGGACTAGAGAAGAGACCCAGTACTTC
CASGSTGTREETQYF
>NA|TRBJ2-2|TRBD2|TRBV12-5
TGTGCTAGTGGTCCCCTAGCGGGGGAGAACACCGGGGAGCTGTTTTTT
CASGPLAGENTGELFF
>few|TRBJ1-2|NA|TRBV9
TGTGCCAGCAGCGTGTACCCACCGGTAGATGGCTACACCTTC
CASSVYPPVDGYTF